This T cell receptor (beta chain) was sequenced for a study of T cell therapy after organ transplantation. For the study at large: T cells were expanded 2 to 3 weeks with 30 CMV class I/II epitopes. Across 2 to 6 intravenous infusions, patients got a median of 1.92 x 10^8 CMV-specific T cells. General study points: Reconstitution after therapy seemingly combined transferred and product-undetected endogenous clonotypes. In nonresponders, large pretherapy expansions changed minimally after therapy.

Germline lookup yields CDR1 SGHTA and CDR2 FQGTGA. V lost 4 bases and J 4 bases, leaving 10 bases between the germline ends. The CDR3 sequence is 13 residues long. Sample time point: 20-29 weeks after completion of therapy. To note about this clone: The antigen is not known.

The protocol was immunoSEQ multiplex PCR, while the TCRdb copy is restricted to in-frame clones and leaves out a portion. The sample records 20,000 to 25,000 clones, around 84% being singletons. This sequence joins TRBV7-3 and TRBJ1-1; D not certain. Sequencing used CD8+ T cells from blood, obtained after autologous CMV-specific T cell therapy. The TCR was taken from a human patient who had received a solid organ transplant and had CMV disease. Some T cells may possibly be graft donor cells. CDR3 region: CASSWSSGTEAFF. For the CDR3, the DNA is TGTGCCAGCAGCTGGAGCTCGGGCACTGAAGCTTTCTTT.